A single sample gave rise to the 2 T cell receptor beta chains below, sequenced in a study of blood T cell repertoires in COVID-19. Libraries were prepared by immunoSEQ multiplex PCR; TCRdb keeps only in-frame clonotypes and omits some of them. The repertoire holds tens of thousands of clones, with 83% as singletons. Input material: peripheral blood. All receptors derive from an elderly woman with acute or convalescent COVID-19.

The CDR3 DNA follows: TGTGCCAGCAGTACTACAGGGGGCCGGACTGAAGCTTTCTTT. This gives the protein CASSTTGGRTEAFF. V is TRBV2 and J is TRBJ1-1, with 9 positions matching TRBD1. The CDR3 consists of 14 residues. V lost 5 bases and J lost 5; bases outside the gene matches: 6. The V gene's germline CDR1 is SNHLY and CDR2 FYNNEI. The variable domain in full, completed from reference TRBV2 and TRBJ1-1, reads EPEVTQTPSHQVTQMGQEVILRCVPISNHLYFYWYRQILGQKVEFLVSFYNNEISEKSEIFDDQFSVERPDGSNFTLKIRSTKLEDSAMYFCASSTTGGRTEAFFGQGTRLTVV.

The rearrangement joins TRBV7-9 to TRBJ2-3, with D unresolved. Deletions cut 1 base from V and 4 bases from J, with 9 bases between. This CDR3 has 14 residues. Germline V gives CDR1 SEHNR, CDR2 FQNEAQ (reference sequence). The CDR3 here is CASSLGGSADTQYF. CDR3 coding DNA: TGTGCCAGCAGCTTAGGAGGTTCAGCAGATACGCAGTATTTT.